One sample yielded the 25 T cell receptor beta chains listed below, sequenced in a study of PD-1 blockade in classical Hodgkin lymphoma (dated by TCRdb to the early 2020s). The time point label of this sample denotes: newly diagnosed, previously untreated cHL patient sample. Libraries were constructed by the immunoSEQ multiplex PCR assay. TCRdb holds this immuneACCESS table with in-frame rearrangements only. Some clones are missing; in checked studies, unresolved V genes explain under half, and the rest has no known cause. For this sample there are 25,000 to 35,000 clones; roughly 92% appear just once. Roughly 2.5% of the sample is in the top ten clones. Sequenced material: peripheral blood mononuclear cells (PBMCs). Source of these receptors: a human donor with classical Hodgkin lymphoma.

The chain is built from TRBV6-5 and TRBJ2-7; 7 nucleotides align to TRBD1. Germline V gene lookup returns CDR1 MNHEY and CDR2 SVGAGI. With V trimmed by 4 bases and J by 3 bases, 3 bases remained unmatched. This CDR3 comprises 13 residues. The CDR3 DNA is TGTGCCAGCAGTTTATACAGGGGCTACGAGCAGTACTTC. This gives the protein CASSLYRGYEQYF.

This clone was recorded once. This chain connects TRBV7-9 to TRBJ1-5; D gene uncertain. Germline assignment: CDR1 SEHNR and CDR2 FQNEAQ (reference sequence). V lost 5 bases, J lost 5 bases, and 10 bases lay in between. This CDR3 spans 13 amino acids. The CDR3 loop is CASSPTPYQPQHF. CDR3 DNA sequence: TGTGCCAGCAGCCCGACACCGTATCAGCCCCAGCATTTT.

This chain joins TRBV27 and TRBJ2-7, with 8 positions matching TRBD1. Germline lookup yields CDR1 MNHEY and CDR2 SMNVEV (reference sequence). The J segment lost 4 bases and the V segment lost 5 bases, leaving 10 bases of the junction unmatched. The CDR3 runs to 15 residues. The CDR3 reads CASSASRDRKYEQYF. The CDR3 DNA is TGTGCCAGCAGTGCCTCCCGGGACAGGAAATACGAGCAGTACTTC.

The rearrangement links TRBV19 to TRBJ1-2; D gene unclear. V was shortened by 7 bases and J by 8 bases, with 14 bases between the two germline ends. CDR1 is LNHDA, CDR2 SQIVND, per germline (reference sequence). CDR3 size: 12 residues. This CDR3 reads CASNSMIAGYTF. The DNA of the CDR3 is TGTGCCAGTAATTCAATGATTGCCGGCTACACCTTC.

The J gene is TRBJ2-7, the V gene TRBV19; D is uncertain. Between the trimmed V and J ends, which lost 4 bases and 0 bases, there was a span of 13 bases. The CDR3 covers 15 residues. Per the germline V gene, CDR1 is LNHDA and CDR2 is SQIVND (reference sequence). CDR3 bases: TGTGCCAGTAGTAGATATGCGGTAAACTCCTACGAGCAGTACTTC. Translation gives CASSRYAVNSYEQYF.

This chain connects TRBV30 to TRBJ2-1; TRBD2 agrees at 9 bases. Germline CDR1 and CDR2: GTSNPN and SVGIG (reference sequence). Trimming cost V 3 bases and J 11 bases; bases outside gene matches: 8. CDR3 size: 13 residues. The CDR3: CAWRIGLAGKQFF. The CDR3 DNA reads as TGTGCCTGGAGAATCGGGCTAGCGGGAAAGCAGTTCTTC.

This chain links TRBV18 with TRBJ2-7; 9 positions agree with TRBD1. CDR1 is KGHSH, CDR2 LQKENI, per germline. Losses at the gene ends were 1 base for V and 5 bases for J; bases not matched to a gene: 6. CDR3 length: 15 residues. The CDR3 loop reads CASSPQVQGAHEQYF. The CDR3, as DNA: TGTGCCAGCTCACCACAGGTACAGGGGGCCCACGAGCAGTACTTC.

The chain joins TRBV27 to TRBJ2-3; D is possibly TRBD2 (5 bases). Germline V gene sequence: CDR1 MNHEY, CDR2 SMNVEV (reference sequence). The ends were cut back, 5 bases at V and 1 base at J, with 10 bases in the middle. This CDR3 has 14 amino acids. CDR3 residues: CASSPPGGTDTQYF. DNA for the CDR3: TGTGCCAGCAGTCCCCCCGGGGGCACAGATACGCAGTATTTT.

The genes are TRBV6-5 and TRBJ2-5, with D perhaps given as TRBD1 or TRBD2 (6 bases each). The V and J ends lost 4 bases and 5 bases respectively, with 11 bases between them. CDR1 is MNHEY, CDR2 SVGAGI, per germline. CDR3 length: 13 residues. CDR3 loop: CASSSGGRETQYF. CDR3 DNA: TGTGCCAGCAGTTCCGGGGGCAGGGAGACCCAGTACTTC.

The V and J genes are TRBV5-5 and TRBJ1-3; a possible D gene is TRBD1 (5 bases). Germline V gene data show CDR1 as SGHKS and CDR2 as YYEKEE (reference sequence). The ends were cut back, 2 bases at V and 0 bases at J, with 12 bases in the middle. The CDR3 has 16 amino acids. This chain's CDR3 is CASSFWWQGSGNTIYF. In DNA, the CDR3 is TGTGCCAGCAGCTTTTGGTGGCAGGGCTCTGGAAACACCATATATTTT.

The rearrangement links TRBV7-9 to TRBJ2-5; TRBD1 agrees at 8 bases. There are 15 residues in the CDR3. After removal of 3 bases from V and 4 bases from J, the junction contained 7 bases not matched to a gene. CDR1 is SEHNR and CDR2 is FQNEAQ in the germline V gene (reference sequence). CDR3 residues: CASSFGQGMRETQYF. The CDR3, as DNA: TGTGCCAGCAGCTTCGGACAGGGTATGCGAGAGACCCAGTACTTC.

This chain uses TRBV5-1 with TRBJ1-6, with D perhaps matching TRBD1 (5 bases). V was pared by 3 bases and J by 0 bases, with 10 bases between. This CDR3 is 16 amino acids long. Germline CDR1 is SGHRS and CDR2 is YFSETQ. CDR3 sequence (DNA): TGCGCCAGCAGCTGGAGCGACAGCTCCTATAATTCACCCCTCCACTTT. It codes for CASSWSDSSYNSPLHF.

This chain connects TRBV9 to TRBJ1-2; tentative D call: TRBD1 (6 bases). CDR1 is SGDLS, CDR2 YYNGEE, per germline. Trimming took 7 bases from V and 4 from J, leaving 14 bases between them. The CDR3 totals 13 residues. CDR3 sequence: CASGTGIAYGYTF. As DNA, the CDR3 is TGTGCCAGCGGTACAGGGATCGCCTATGGCTACACCTTC.

The gene calls are TRBV7-9 and TRBJ1-2; perhaps TRBD1 as D (5 bases). V lost 5 bases and J 3 bases, leaving 13 bases between the germline ends. This CDR3 is built from 14 residues. Germline CDR1 reads SEHNR; CDR2 reads FQNEAQ (reference sequence). The CDR3 region has the DNA TGTGCCAGCAGCCCCAGGGTGGGTGACTATGGCTACACCTTC. Its translation is CASSPRVGDYGYTF.

The V call is TRBV5-5, the J call TRBJ1-2; D not certain. Germline values: CDR1 SGHKS, CDR2 YYEKEE (reference sequence). CDR3 length: 13 amino acids. Trimming pared 0 bases from V and 3 bases from J, leaving 6 bases between. For the CDR3, the DNA is TGTGCCAGCAGCTTGGGCCCGGACTATGGCTACACCTTC. This translates into CASSLGPDYGYTF.

The rearrangement joins TRBV6-1 to TRBJ1-4; 9 positions match TRBD1. The V gene's germline CDR1 is MNHNS and CDR2 SASEGT. After removal of 2 bases from V and 7 bases from J, the junction contained 5 bases not matched to a gene. This CDR3 region has 15 residues. The CDR3 is CASSEWTGVVEKLFF. DNA for the CDR3: TGTGCCAGCAGTGAATGGACAGGGGTAGTTGAAAAACTGTTTTTT.

V gene TRBV15 combines with J gene TRBJ2-7, with D possibly being TRBD2 (5 bases). With 1 base removed from V and 4 bases from J, the gap between germline ends came to 8 bases. The CDR3 extends over 13 amino acids. CDR1 is LNHNV, CDR2 YYDKDF, per germline (reference sequence). CDR3 in amino acids: CATSRGSGYEQYF. The CDR3 coding sequence is TGTGCCACCAGCAGAGGTTCGGGGTACGAGCAGTACTTC.

The chain links TRBV6-6 to TRBJ2-7; TRBD2 agrees at 11 bases. The V gene end was trimmed by 5 bases and the J gene end by 0 bases; junction bases not matched to a gene: 6. Germline V gene lookup returns CDR1 MNHNY and CDR2 SVGAGI (reference sequence). The CDR3 is 16 residues long. CDR3 bases: TGTGCCAGCAGTCCCGGGACTAGCGGAATCTCCTACGAGCAGTACTTC. This encodes CASSPGTSGISYEQYF.

This chain connects TRBV28 to TRBJ2-3, with 7 nucleotides matching TRBD2. From germline, CDR1 is MDHEN and CDR2 SYDVKM. The J segment lost 5 bases and the V segment lost 6 bases, leaving 17 bases of the junction unmatched. The CDR3 is 17 amino acids. The CDR3 DNA is TGTGCCAGCAGGGTCACCGGGAGGCTTAAGTGGGTAGATACGCAGTATTTT. It specifies CASRVTGRLKWVDTQYF.

The chain links TRBV5-6 to TRBJ2-1; D remains unclear. Per the germline V gene, CDR1 is SGHDT and CDR2 is YYEEEE. V gave up 4 bases and J gave up 0 bases, with 14 bases separating them. The CDR3 contains 16 residues. CDR3 loop: CASSPWGLSSYNEQFF. The DNA for the CDR3 is TGTGCCAGCAGCCCCTGGGGTCTGAGCTCCTACAATGAGCAGTTCTTC. The full variable domain, rest sourced from reference TRBV5-6 and TRBJ2-1, is DAGVTQSPTHLIKTRGQQVTLRCSPKSGHDTVSWYQQALGQGPQFIFQYYEEEERQRGNFPDRFSGHQFPNYSSELNVNALLLGDSALYLCASSPWGLSSYNEQFFGPGTRLTVL.

This sequence joins TRBV5-1 and TRBJ1-1, with TRBD1 matching over 7 bases. Germline V gene data show CDR1 as SGHRS and CDR2 as YFSETQ. The CDR3 is made up of 15 amino acids. The V segment lost 4 bases and the J segment 3 bases; nucleotides outside the gene matches: 9. The CDR3 nucleotides are TGCGCCAGCAGCAAGGACAGGATGGGGGACACTGAAGCTTTCTTT. Translating gives CASSKDRMGDTEAFF.

Here the CDR3 reads CASSPPNRLNTEAFF. For the CDR3, the DNA is TGTGCCAGCAGCCCCCCAAACAGGTTGAACACTGAAGCTTTCTTT. The chain is built from TRBV5-4 and TRBJ1-1, with D possibly being TRBD1 (5 bases). This CDR3 is built from 15 residues. The germline V gene encodes CDR1 SGHNT and CDR2 YYREEE (reference sequence). The V and J ends lost 4 bases and 0 bases respectively, with 13 bases between them. The whole variable domain, filled in from reference TRBV5-4 and TRBJ1-1, reads ETGVTQSPTHLIKTRGQQVTLRCSSQSGHNTVSWYQQALGQGPQFIFQYYREEENGRGNFPPRFSGLQFPNYSSELNVNALELDDSALYLCASSPPNRLNTEAFFGQGTRLTVV.

CDR3 loop: CASSLGATNEQFF. The DNA of the CDR3 is TGTGCCAGCAGCTTAGGGGCCACGAATGAGCAGTTCTTC. V is TRBV7-3 and J is TRBJ2-1, with a tentative D call TRBD1 (5 bases). The V end lost 2 bases, the J end lost 7 bases, and 9 bases lay between the germline ends. The CDR3 totals 13 residues. CDR1 and CDR2 from the germline V gene are SGHTA and FQGTGA. Variable domain in full (rest from reference TRBV7-3 and TRBJ2-1): GAGVSQTPSNKVTEKGKYVELRCDPISGHTALYWYRQSLGQGPEFLIYFQGTGAADDSGLPNDRFFAVRPEGSVSTLKIQRTERGDSAVYLCASSLGATNEQFFGPGTRLTVL.

J is TRBJ2-2 and V is TRBV11-2; tentative D call: TRBD2 (6 bases). This CDR3 is built from 14 residues. V was shortened by 4 bases and J by 4 bases, with 10 bases between the two germline ends. The germline V gene encodes CDR1 SGHAT and CDR2 FQNNGV. The DNA of the CDR3 is TGTGCCAGCAGCTGGGGGGATTTCACCGGGGAGCTGTTTTTT. Translating it yields CASSWGDFTGELFF. Supplemented by reference TRBV11-2 and TRBJ2-2, the full variable domain reads EAGVAQSPRYKIIEKRQSVAFWCNPISGHATLYWYQQILGQGPKLLIQFQNNGVVDDSQLPKDRFSAERLKGVDSTLKIQPAKLEDSAVYLCASSWGDFTGELFFGEGSRLTVL.

This clone was recorded only once. The chain combines TRBV7-2 with TRBJ1-1; 9 bases line up with TRBD1. The V gene end was trimmed by 0 bases and the J gene end by 5 bases; junction bases not matched to a gene: 1. This CDR3 has 14 amino acids. Per the germline V gene, CDR1 is SGHTA and CDR2 is FQGNSA. This CDR3 is CASSLAGQGTEAFF. The CDR3 DNA reads TGTGCCAGCAGCTTAGCGGGACAGGGAACTGAAGCTTTCTTT.